The T cell receptor (beta chain) under discussion was sequenced for a study of blood T cell repertoires in COVID-19. Across the study: COVID-19 samples from acute and convalescent phases originated in the United States, Italy and Spain.

Seattle participants joined during active infection and were tracked over time. Original processing notes: Amplifying reference gene primers gave estimates of nucleated cell counts. TCRdb keeps only in-frame clones here, not all; method: immunoSEQ multiplex PCR. That table furnishes V, J and clone size, whereas the DNA furnished D and trimming. The profile covers about 73,000 clones, with 60% to 80% appearing a single time and under 3% taken by the ten largest. This clone was observed a few times. The CDR3 contains 16 residues. Trimming took 4 bases from V and 6 from J; bases not matched to a gene: 4. CDR1 and CDR2 from the germline V gene are SGHTA and FQGNSA.

The chain employs TRBV7-2 and TRBJ2-2; TRBD2 agrees at 14 bases. Material: peripheral blood. The clonotype was recovered from a man between 65 and 85 years old with COVID-19, enrolled during active disease. CDR3 protein: CASSYGTSGSAGELFF. The CDR3 nucleotides are TGTGCCAGCAGCTACGGGACTAGCGGGAGTGCCGGGGAGCTGTTTTTT. Using reference TRBV7-2 and TRBJ2-2 for the parts outside the CDR3, the full variable domain is GAGVSQSPSNKVTEKGKDVELRCDPISGHTALYWYRQSLGQGLEFLIYFQGNSAPDKSGLPSDRFSAERTGGSVSTLTIQRTQQEDSAVYLCASSYGTSGSAGELFFGEGSRLTVL.